The 20 T cell receptor beta chains presented below share a single source sample, sequenced in a study of glioma-infiltrating T cells. The iRepertoire nested amplicon-rescue multiplex PCR amplified TCR alpha and beta CDR3s from RNA. TCRdb reanalysed the multiplex PCR reads using MiXCR and keeps one entry per CDR3 protein. Of some 180,000 distinct CDR3 sequences listed, 32% were seen once; the top ten hold around 21%. Sample: glioma tissue, nonneoplastic brain tissue, or PBMCs (not recorded which). These receptors originate from a human donor with low-grade glioma or glioblastoma, undergoing nonglioma brain surgery, or in good health (not recorded which).

This clonotype was observed many times. This chain connects TRBV28 to TRBJ1-3, with D unresolved. This CDR3 is 15 amino acids long. The ends were cut back, 4 bases at V and 7 bases at J, with 17 bases in the middle. From germline, CDR1 is MDHEN and CDR2 SYDVKM. The CDR3 nucleotides are TGTGCCAGCAGTTCTTTAGGTAGAAACGCGAACACCATATATTTT. Amino acids: CASSSLGRNANTIYF.

In this sample, this clonotype turned up many times. The V call is TRBV7-9, the J call TRBJ2-1, with 11 bases lining up with TRBD2. The trim removed 2 bases at V and 2 bases at J, leaving 2 bases unmatched. From germline, CDR1 is SEHNR and CDR2 FQNEAQ (reference sequence). The CDR3 covers 16 residues. The CDR3 sequence: CASSLTSGSAYNEQFF. The DNA for the CDR3 is TGTGCCAGCAGCTTAACTAGCGGGAGCGCCTACAATGAGCAGTTCTTC.

CDR3 in DNA: TGCGCCAGCAGCTTGCTGGGTTCTGAGTCACCCCTCCACTTT. It encodes CASSLLGSESPLHF. This rearrangement joins TRBV5-1 to TRBJ1-6; D gene ambiguous. Germline CDR1 is SGHRS and CDR2 is YFSETQ. This CDR3 comprises 14 residues. V was shortened by 1 base and J by 10 bases, with 12 bases between the two germline ends.

V and J are TRBV19 and TRBJ1-4, with D perhaps TRBD1 (6 bases). The CDR3 spans 13 residues. Between the trimmed V and J ends, which lost 10 bases and 4 bases, there was a span of 13 bases. Germline-derived CDR1 and CDR2 are LNHDA and SQIVND (reference sequence). CDR3 sequence: CAITRQDNEKLFF. In DNA, the CDR3 is TGTGCCATTACCCGACAGGATAATGAAAAACTGTTTTTT.

This clonotype came up many times. V gene TRBV20-1 combines with J gene TRBJ1-1, with 7 bases matching TRBD1. Germline CDR1 reads DFQATT; CDR2 reads SNEGSKA (reference sequence). This CDR3 is built from 11 residues. The V and J ends lost 5 bases and 5 bases, in that order; junction bases with no gene match: 2. CDR3 nucleotides: TGCAGTGCTGACAGGGCGACTGAAGCTTTCTTT. Protein: CSADRATEAFF.

This clonotype was counted ten times or more. The chain uses TRBV18 and TRBJ1-2, with 8 bases aligning to TRBD1. The CDR3 has 15 amino acids. Per germline, CDR1 KGHSH and CDR2 LQKENI. V dropped 2 bases and J dropped 5; count of bases not matched to a gene: 7. CDR3 sequence: CASSPGTGDQYGYTF. The CDR3 DNA sequence: TGTGCCAGCTCACCAGGGACAGGTGATCAGTATGGCTACACCTTC.

This clonotype was seen repeatedly, ten times or more. At one of its ends the junction is not consistent with the germline gene, which may arise from a read error. The V gene is TRBV12-3 or TRBV12-4, the J gene TRBJ1-1; D perhaps matches TRBD1 (5 bases). This CDR3 region has 11 residues. The CDR3 DNA is TGTGCCAGCAGTTTGGTCCAGGGACTTATCTTT. Amino acid sequence: CASSLVQGLIF.

This clonotype showed up many times. This chain links TRBV6-4 with TRBJ1-2; 8 bases match TRBD1. The length of the CDR3 is 13 residues. J gave up 8 bases and V 6 bases, and 8 bases lay outside the gene matches. Per the germline V gene, CDR1 is MRHNA and CDR2 is SNTAGT. CDR3 sequence (DNA): TGTGCCAGCAGCCCGACAGGGGCCGGGGGCTACACCTTC. It encodes CASSPTGAGGYTF.

This clonotype has ten or more counts. The chain combines TRBV7-2 with TRBJ2-1; D gene uncertain. This CDR3 is 12 amino acids long. The germline CDR1 and CDR2 sequences are SGHTA and FQGNSA. Trimming removed 5 bases from V and 0 bases from J, with 2 bases in between. The CDR3 loop reads CASSTSYNEQFF. The DNA of the CDR3 is TGTGCCAGCAGCACCTCCTACAATGAGCAGTTCTTC.

This clonotype showed up many times. V usage is TRBV6-1 and J usage is TRBJ1-3; possible D gene TRBD1, 5 bases. Trimming shortened V by 10 bases and J by 3 bases, and 16 bases separated the two germline ends. Germline V gene data show CDR1 as MNHNS and CDR2 as SASEGT. The CDR3 is made up of 14 amino acids. The CDR3 sequence: CATKRSGIGNTIYF. The CDR3 DNA reads TGTGCCACCAAACGGTCAGGGATTGGAAACACCATATATTTT.

The chain links TRBV19 to TRBJ2-5, with 14 bases fitting TRBD2. Germline CDR1 and CDR2: LNHDA and SQIVND (reference sequence). V shed 6 bases and J 4 bases; nucleotides not matched to a gene: 4. The CDR3 has 15 amino acids. CDR3 DNA sequence: TGTGCCAGTAGGGCCGGACTAGCGGGAGGAGAGACCCAGTACTTC. Residues: CASRAGLAGGETQYF.

This clonotype was counted between two and nine times. The gene calls are TRBV30 and TRBJ2-3; a possible D gene is TRBD2 (7 bases). The CDR3 has 11 amino acids. The germline gives CDR1 GTSNPN, CDR2 SVGIG (reference sequence). Trimming stripped 2 bases from V and 14 bases from J, with 14 bases between. The CDR3 spells CAWSTGGARYF. CDR3 nucleotides: TGTGCCTGGAGTACTGGGGGGGCTAGGTATTTT. The full variable domain, with the rest looked up from reference TRBV30 and TRBJ2-3, is SQTIHQWPATLVQPVGSPLSLECTVEGTSNPNLYWYRQAAGRGLQLLFYSVGIGQISSEVPQNLSASRPQDRQFILSSKKLLLSDSGFYLCAWSTGGARYFGPGTRLTVL.

In its sample, this clonotype was seen many times. The V and J genes are TRBV4-1 and TRBJ2-3; no firm D call. The CDR3 extends over 14 amino acids. CDR1 is MGHRA, CDR2 YSYEKL, per germline. V shed 2 bases and J shed 2 bases, with 8 bases lying between them. The CDR3 DNA reads as TGCGCCAGCAGCCAACAGGAGTACACAGATACGCAGTATTTT. Translation: CASSQQEYTDTQYF.

This clonotype came up many times. V gene TRBV4-2 combines with J gene TRBJ1-5, with D tentatively TRBD1 (5 bases). The germline gives CDR1 LGHNA, CDR2 YNFKEQ. The V and J ends lost 0 bases and 3 bases respectively, with 12 bases between them. This CDR3 has 16 residues. The CDR3 loop reads CASSQDHRGANQPQHF. The CDR3 region has the DNA TGTGCCAGCAGCCAAGATCATAGGGGAGCCAATCAGCCCCAGCATTTT.

At least ten counts were recorded for this clonotype. The chain's CDR3 is CASSFRERGEQYF. CDR3 coding DNA: TGTGCCAGCAGCTTCAGGGAACGGGGCGAGCAGTACTTC. The rearrangement joins TRBV7-9 to TRBJ2-7; TRBD1 or TRBD2 may be the D gene (5 bases each). The V and J ends lost 3 bases and 6 bases respectively, with 12 bases between them. Germline CDR1 SEHNR, CDR2 FQNEAQ (reference sequence). The CDR3 sequence is 13 residues long.

The table lists this clonotype with many counts. The V and J genes are TRBV4-2 and TRBJ2-4; no clear D gene. CDR1 is LGHNA, CDR2 YNFKEQ, per germline. The ends were cut back, 0 bases at V and 8 bases at J, with 11 bases in the middle. CDR3 size: 14 residues. CDR3 in amino acids: CASSQEMVVDIQYF. The CDR3 nucleotides read TGTGCCAGCAGCCAAGAGATGGTTGTGGACATTCAGTACTTC.

Worth noting for this clonotype: A much larger clonotype is one base distant, so this may be a read error. This sequence joins TRBV6-6 and TRBJ2-7, with 7 bases that match TRBD1. Germline CDR1 is MNHNY and CDR2 is SVGAGI (reference sequence). The CDR3 has 14 residues. CDR3 coding DNA: TGTGCCGGCAGTTATAGACAGGGAAATTCCGAGCAGTACTTC. Translating it yields CAGSYRQGNSEQYF.

This clonotype was counted ten times or more. The chain employs TRBV29-1 and TRBJ1-1; tentative D call: TRBD1 (5 bases). The CDR3 contains 10 residues. Germline lookup yields CDR1 SQVTM and CDR2 ANQGSEA. The DNA for the CDR3 is TGCGGGGGGGTGAACACTGAAGCTTTCTTT. Translation: CGGVNTEAFF.

The chain couples TRBV7-8 to TRBJ2-7, with TRBD1 matching 8 bases. This CDR3 contains 14 residues. The V and J ends lost 6 bases and 5 bases, in that order; junction bases with no gene match: 9. Per germline, CDR1 SGHVS and CDR2 FQNEAQ. The CDR3 spells CASSSGQGRNEQYF. The CDR3 DNA is TGTGCCAGCAGTTCCGGACAGGGAAGAAACGAGCAGTACTTC.

This clonotype was observed many times. One end of the junction is discordant with germline, which a read error may explain. The chain is built from TRBV28 and TRBJ1-1; 9 bases agree with TRBD1. This CDR3 region has 13 residues. The germline V gene encodes CDR1 MDHEN and CDR2 SYDVKM. The DNA for the CDR3 is TGTGCCAGCAGTTCTCAAGGGGACAGGGTGTCTCTCTTT. Translation gives CASSSQGDRVSLF.